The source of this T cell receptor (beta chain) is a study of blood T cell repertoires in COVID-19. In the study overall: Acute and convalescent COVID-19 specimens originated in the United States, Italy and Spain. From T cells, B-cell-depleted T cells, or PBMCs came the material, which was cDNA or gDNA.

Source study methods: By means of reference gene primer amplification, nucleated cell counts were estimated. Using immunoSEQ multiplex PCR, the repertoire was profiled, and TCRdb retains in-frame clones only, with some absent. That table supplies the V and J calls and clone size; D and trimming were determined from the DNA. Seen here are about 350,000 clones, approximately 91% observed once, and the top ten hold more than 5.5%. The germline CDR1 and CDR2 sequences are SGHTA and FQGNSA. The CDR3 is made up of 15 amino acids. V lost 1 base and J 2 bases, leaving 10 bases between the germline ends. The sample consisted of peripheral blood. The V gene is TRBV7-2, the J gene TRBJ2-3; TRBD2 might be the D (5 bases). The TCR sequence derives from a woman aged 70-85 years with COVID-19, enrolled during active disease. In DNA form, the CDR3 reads TGTGCCAGCAGCTTAGAACTAGACCTCACAGATACGCAGTATTTT. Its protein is CASSLELDLTDTQYF.